What follows are 19 T cell receptor beta chains derived from one specimen sequenced in a study of T cell responses to AZD1222 COVID-19 vaccine. Using immunoSEQ multiplex PCR, the repertoire was profiled, and TCRdb retains in-frame clones only, with some absent. The sample lists 120,000 or so clones, roughly 90% occurring once. Sequencing was performed on peripheral blood, taken on day 0 of AZD1222 vaccination. The receptors shown here come from an adult in good health.

The chain uses TRBV25-1 and TRBJ2-5; D gene unclear. Trimming removed 0 bases from V and 6 bases from J, with 5 bases in between. Germline V gene data show CDR1 as MGHDK and CDR2 as SYGVNS. The CDR3 spans 12 residues. This CDR3 is CASSEYAQTQYF. The CDR3 region has the DNA TGTGCCAGCAGTGAATATGCCCAGACCCAGTACTTC.

The V call is TRBV13, the J call TRBJ2-7, with 16 bases fitting TRBD2. This CDR3 has 16 residues. Germline values: CDR1 PRHDT, CDR2 FYEKMQ (reference sequence). V was pared by 10 bases and J by 2 bases, with 8 bases of the junction left unmatched. DNA of the CDR3: TGTGCCACTCCCGGGACTAGCGGGAGGGACCCCTACGAGCAGTACTTC. Its translation is CATPGTSGRDPYEQYF.

This sequence joins TRBV2 and TRBJ1-1; TRBD1 might be the D (6 bases). Germline V gene lookup returns CDR1 SNHLY and CDR2 FYNNEI. The length of the CDR3 is 16 residues. The ends were cut back, 5 bases at V and 5 bases at J, with 21 bases in the middle. In nucleotides, the CDR3 is TGTGCCAGCAGTCTCCGGGGGGGCGAGGTAGGGACTGAAGCTTTCTTT. Its protein product is CASSLRGGEVGTEAFF. Variable domain in full (rest from reference TRBV2 and TRBJ1-1): EPEVTQTPSHQVTQMGQEVILRCVPISNHLYFYWYRQILGQKVEFLVSFYNNEISEKSEIFDDQFSVERPDGSNFTLKIRSTKLEDSAMYFCASSLRGGEVGTEAFFGQGTRLTVV.

This clone came up a few times. The chain employs TRBV30 and TRBJ1-1; TRBD1 is a possible D gene (5 bases). The ends were cut back, 8 bases at V and 0 bases at J, with 13 bases in the middle. Germline V gene sequence: CDR1 GTSNPN, CDR2 SVGIG (reference sequence). The length of the CDR3 is 13 residues. Here the CDR3 reads CASKTAMNTEAFF. In DNA form, the CDR3 reads TGTGCCAGTAAGACAGCCATGAACACTGAAGCTTTCTTT.

CDR3 protein: CASSPSWAGGIEQYF. The CDR3 bases are TGTGCCAGCAGCCCATCATGGGCCGGGGGTATCGAGCAGTACTTC. The genes are TRBV5-6 and TRBJ2-7; D might be TRBD2 (6 bases). This CDR3 is 15 amino acids long. Germline values: CDR1 SGHDT, CDR2 YYEEEE. V was clipped by 4 bases and J by 6 bases, with 20 bases between them.

V gene TRBV5-1 combines with J gene TRBJ2-2; TRBD1 matches 10 bases. CDR1 is SGHRS, CDR2 YFSETQ, per germline. The CDR3 runs to 19 residues. V dropped 1 base and J dropped 1; count of bases not matched to a gene: 10. Written as DNA, the CDR3 is TGCGCCAGCAGCTTGTTCCGGACAGGGGGGATCCTGAACACCGGGGAGCTGTTTTTT. Its translation: CASSLFRTGGILNTGELFF.

The chain uses TRBV29-1 and TRBJ2-3, with 7 bases fitting TRBD2. The germline gives CDR1 SQVTM, CDR2 ANQGSEA. Trimming removed 6 bases from V and 11 bases from J; junction bases left unmatched: 5. This CDR3 region has 10 residues. In DNA, the CDR3 is TGCAGCGTAAGGACTAGTTTGCAGTATTTT. Translation gives CSVRTSLQYF.

This clone was observed a single time. The V and J genes are TRBV9 and TRBJ2-2; D gene unclear. The CDR3 length is 13 residues. V lost 3 bases, J lost 0 bases, and 3 bases lay in between. Germline lookup yields CDR1 SGDLS and CDR2 YYNGEE. This chain's CDR3 is CASSGANTGELFF. DNA for the CDR3: TGTGCCAGCAGCGGGGCGAACACCGGGGAGCTGTTTTTT. The full variable domain, rest sourced from reference TRBV9 and TRBJ2-2, is DSGVTQTPKHLITATGQRVTLRCSPRSGDLSVYWYQQSLDQGLQFLIQYYNGEERAKGNILERFSAQQFPDLHSELNLSSLELGDSALYFCASSGANTGELFFGEGSRLTVL.

The J gene is TRBJ1-1, the V gene TRBV6-5; no reliable D call. The CDR3 runs 14 residues. V was cut by 4 bases and J by 1 base, with 10 bases left in between. Germline-derived CDR1 and CDR2 are MNHEY and SVGAGI. The CDR3 here is CASSLSRQNTEAFF. The CDR3 DNA reads as TGTGCCAGCAGTTTATCCAGACAGAACACTGAAGCTTTCTTT.

This clone was observed a single time. The rearrangement links TRBV5-6 to TRBJ2-7; possibly TRBD1 for D (5 bases). The CDR3 totals 14 residues. Trimming shortened V by 4 bases and J by 0 bases, and 11 bases separated the two germline ends. CDR1 is SGHDT and CDR2 is YYEEEE in the germline V gene. CDR3 DNA sequence: TGTGCCAGCAGCACGACAGTTTACTCCTACGAGCAGTACTTC. Translation: CASSTTVYSYEQYF.

This chain connects TRBV27 to TRBJ2-5, with D perhaps assigned TRBD1 or TRBD2 (5 bases each). This CDR3 spans 14 amino acids. V lost 10 bases and J lost 5, with 20 bases in between. The germline V gene has CDR1 MNHEY and CDR2 SMNVEV (reference sequence). The CDR3 nucleotides read TGTGCCACAGGACGGGGCGGAAGAGTGGAGACCCAGTACTTC. It translates to CATGRGGRVETQYF.

The J gene is TRBJ2-3, the V gene TRBV9; D call uncertain. CDR1 is SGDLS, CDR2 YYNGEE, per germline. The CDR3 totals 13 residues. V lost 4 bases to trimming and J lost 3 bases, with 9 bases between them. CDR3 loop: CASSPLLTDTQYF. The CDR3 DNA follows: TGTGCCAGCAGCCCCCTGTTGACAGATACGCAGTATTTT.

V usage is TRBV30 and J usage is TRBJ1-3; D is perhaps TRBD1 (5 bases). The V gene lost 0 bases and the J gene lost 0 bases, with 12 bases spanning the gap. Per the germline V gene, CDR1 is GTSNPN and CDR2 is SVGIG (reference sequence). The CDR3 sequence is 16 residues long. The CDR3 DNA reads TGTGCCTGGAGTGTACCGACAGTTACCTCTGGAAACACCATATATTTT. This codes for CAWSVPTVTSGNTIYF. The full variable domain, completed using reference TRBV30 and TRBJ1-3, is SQTIHQWPATLVQPVGSPLSLECTVEGTSNPNLYWYRQAAGRGLQLLFYSVGIGQISSEVPQNLSASRPQDRQFILSSKKLLLSDSGFYLCAWSVPTVTSGNTIYFGEGSWLTVV.

V gene TRBV12-5 combines with J gene TRBJ2-5; D not certain. This CDR3 comprises 12 residues. V gave up 7 bases and J gave up 5 bases, with 11 bases separating them. Looked up from germline, CDR1 is LGHNT and CDR2 is FRNRAP. The CDR3 loop is CASAWSIETQYF. DNA of the CDR3: TGTGCTAGTGCGTGGAGTATCGAGACCCAGTACTTC.

This clone was picked up one time. The rearrangement links TRBV7-9 to TRBJ2-1, with D possibly TRBD2 on 6 matching bases. Looked up from germline, CDR1 is SEHNR and CDR2 is FQNEAQ (reference sequence). V was cut by 4 bases and J by 7 bases, with 14 bases left in between. The CDR3 consists of 14 residues. CDR3 protein: CASSSGTGRNEQFF. As DNA, the CDR3 is TGTGCCAGCAGCTCCGGGACTGGACGAAATGAGCAGTTCTTC.

J is TRBJ1-1 and V is TRBV19; D is unresolved. V was cut by 3 bases and J by 1 base, with 15 bases left in between. The germline V gene encodes CDR1 LNHDA and CDR2 SQIVND (reference sequence). The CDR3 contains 16 residues. In DNA form, the CDR3 reads TGTGCCAGTAGTATGGGTGTTCAACGGGGGAACACTGAAGCTTTCTTT. Encoded protein: CASSMGVQRGNTEAFF. Using reference TRBV19 and TRBJ1-1 for the parts outside the CDR3, the full variable domain is DGGITQSPKYLFRKEGQNVTLSCEQNLNHDAMYWYRQDPGQGLRLIYYSQIVNDFQKGDIAEGYSVSREKKESFPLTVTSAQKNPTAFYLCASSMGVQRGNTEAFFGQGTRLTVV.

In its sample, this clone was seen a few times. V gene TRBV27 combines with J gene TRBJ2-2; possible D gene TRBD2, 6 bases. The V gene's germline CDR1 is MNHEY and CDR2 SMNVEV (reference sequence). The CDR3 extends over 15 amino acids. Trimming shortened V by 5 bases and J by 4 bases, and 14 bases separated the two germline ends. The CDR3 sequence: CASSPLLGGTGELFF. The CDR3 nucleotides are TGTGCCAGCAGTCCCTTACTCGGGGGCACCGGGGAGCTGTTTTTT.

The chain links TRBV12-5 to TRBJ1-1; no definite D call. CDR1 and CDR2 (germline): LGHNT, FRNRAP. CDR3 length: 13 amino acids. Deletions cut 0 bases from V and 3 bases from J, with 5 bases between. CDR3 protein: CASGLVGDTEAFF. The CDR3 DNA follows: TGTGCTAGTGGTTTGGTGGGTGACACTGAAGCTTTCTTT.

V usage is TRBV19 and J usage is TRBJ2-2, with 8 nucleotides matching TRBD1. CDR1 is LNHDA, CDR2 SQIVND, per germline (reference sequence). There are 16 residues in the CDR3. V trimming: 2 bases; J trimming: 5 bases; junction bases outside the gene matches: 7. This CDR3 is CASSISQGARTGELFF. The CDR3 DNA reads TGTGCCAGTAGTATAAGCCAGGGGGCGAGAACCGGGGAGCTGTTTTTT. The full variable domain, in which reference TRBV19 and TRBJ2-2 provide the parts outside the CDR3, is DGGITQSPKYLFRKEGQNVTLSCEQNLNHDAMYWYRQDPGQGLRLIYYSQIVNDFQKGDIAEGYSVSREKKESFPLTVTSAQKNPTAFYLCASSISQGARTGELFFGEGSRLTVL.